These T cell receptor beta chains were read from a single sample in a study of blood T cell repertoires in COVID-19. Measured with immunoSEQ multiplex PCR; TCRdb has only the in-frame clones, and not every one. The profile shows approximately 210,000 clones, 89% of them singletons. The sequenced material came from PBMCs or T cells enriched from blood (not recorded which). The receptors stem from a woman between 18 and 30 years old who had recovered from COVID-19. Each CDR3 is given with its conserved first and last residue. D genes are given only for firm matches.

d_gene,v_gene,len,j_gene,CDR3nt,CDR3aa
-,TRBV5-8,15,TRBJ2-2,TGTGCCAGCAGGGACATCGGGGGTTTGGGCGGGGAGCTGTTTTTT,CASRDIGGLGGELFF
TRBD1,TRBV11-2,14,TRBJ2-5,TGTGCCAGCAGCTTGACAGGGGTTTGGGAGACCCAGTACTTC,CASSLTGVWETQYF
-,TRBV5-6,14,TRBJ1-6,TGTGCCAGCAGCCTGACTCGCATTAATTCACCCCTCCACTTT,CASSLTRINSPLHF
TRBD1,TRBV10-3,14,TRBJ2-5,TGTGCCACCAAGACAGGGGACGGAGCGGAGACCCAGTACTTC,CATKTGDGAETQYF
TRBD1,TRBV9,16,TRBJ1-6,TGTGCCAGCAGCGTTCTACAGGGGGCAAAGGGGTCACCCCTCCACTTT,CASSVLQGAKGSPLHF
-,TRBV20-1,11,TRBJ2-7,TGCAGTGCGTTACTATCGACCGAGCAGTACTTC,CSALLSTEQYF
TRBD2,TRBV10-3,14,TRBJ2-7,TGTGCCATCAGTGCCGGGGGAGGGCGGGACGAGCAGTACTTC,CAISAGGGRDEQYF
-,TRBV10-3,12,TRBJ1-1,TGTGCCATCAGGGACATGAACACTGAAGCTTTCTTT,CAIRDMNTEAFF
TRBD1,TRBV7-2,18,TRBJ1-2,TGTGCCAGCAGCCCCCGGGACAGGCTCGGCGCTTCTAACTATGGCTACACCTTC,CASSPRDRLGASNYGYTF
-,TRBV19,13,TRBJ2-2,TGTGCCAGTAGTGTACAGAACACCGGGGAGCTGTTTTTT,CASSVQNTGELFF
-,TRBV5-1,12,TRBJ1-2,TGCGCCAGCAGCTTAGAGGGTATCGGCTACACCTTC,CASSLEGIGYTF